This T cell receptor beta chain was recovered during a study of T cells in Graves' hyperthyroidism and ophthalmopathy. Study-wide points: The model identified upcoming ophthalmopathy a median approximately 6.5 months ahead of onset.

RNA transcripts served as the template for amplifying TCR beta CDR3 regions. RT-PCR in the first round (using the HTBI primer set) targeted the TCR CDR3. TCRdb recomputed calls from the multiplex PCR reads with MiXCR, one row per CDR3 protein. The sample records 200,000 to 250,000 distinct CDR3 sequences, 24% being singletons. This clonotype was detected ten times or more. Its antigen is as yet unknown. The clonotype originates from a woman in her forties with Graves' ophthalmopathy. Material for sequencing was blood.

CDR3 nucleotide sequence: TGTGCCACCAGTGATCCCGGACAGGGGATCGGGCAGCCCCAGCATTTT. It codes for CATSDPGQGIGQPQHF. V gene TRBV24-1 combines with J gene TRBJ1-5; TRBD1 matches 9 bases. The CDR3 has 16 residues. Per germline, CDR1 KGHDR and CDR2 SFDVKD. J was trimmed by 7 bases and V by 3 bases; bases with no gene match: 9.